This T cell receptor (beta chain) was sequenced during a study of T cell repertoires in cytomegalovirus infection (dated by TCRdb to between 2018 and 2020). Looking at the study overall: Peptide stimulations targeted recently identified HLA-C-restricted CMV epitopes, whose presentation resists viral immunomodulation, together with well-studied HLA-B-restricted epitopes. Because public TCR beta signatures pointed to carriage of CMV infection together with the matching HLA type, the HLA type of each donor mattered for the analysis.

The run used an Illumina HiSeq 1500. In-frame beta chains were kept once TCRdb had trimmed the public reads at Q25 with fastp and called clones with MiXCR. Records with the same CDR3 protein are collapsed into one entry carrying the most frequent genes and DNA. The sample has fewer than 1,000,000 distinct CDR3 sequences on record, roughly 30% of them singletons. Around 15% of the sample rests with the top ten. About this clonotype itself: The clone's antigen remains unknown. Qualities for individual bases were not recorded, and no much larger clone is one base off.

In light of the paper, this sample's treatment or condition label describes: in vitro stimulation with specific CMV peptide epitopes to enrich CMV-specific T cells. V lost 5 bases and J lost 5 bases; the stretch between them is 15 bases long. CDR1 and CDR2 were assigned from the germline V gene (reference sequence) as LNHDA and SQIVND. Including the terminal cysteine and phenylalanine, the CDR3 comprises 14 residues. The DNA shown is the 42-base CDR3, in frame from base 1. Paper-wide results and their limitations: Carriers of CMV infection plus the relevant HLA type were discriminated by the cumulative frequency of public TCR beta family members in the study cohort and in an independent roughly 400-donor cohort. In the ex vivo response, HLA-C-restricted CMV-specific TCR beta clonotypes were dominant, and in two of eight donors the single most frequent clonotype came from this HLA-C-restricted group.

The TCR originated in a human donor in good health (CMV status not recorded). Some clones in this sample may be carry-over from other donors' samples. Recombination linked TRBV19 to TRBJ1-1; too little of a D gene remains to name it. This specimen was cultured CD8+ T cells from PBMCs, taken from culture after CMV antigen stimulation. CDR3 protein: CASSPRTWLTEAFF. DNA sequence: TGTGCCAGTAGTCCACGGACCTGGCTTACTGAAGCTTTCTTT.